This TCR beta chain was sequenced during a study of blood T cell repertoires in COVID-19. Across the whole study: COVID-19 samples collected from the United States, Italy and Spain covered acute and convalescent phases. T cells, B-cell-depleted T cells, or PBMCs provided the cDNA or gDNA that served as material.

Cohort placement rested on clinical history that participants reported themselves. In the original analysis: Quantification of nucleated cells was approximated via reference gene primer amplification. Clones were read by immunoSEQ multiplex PCR, and TCRdb kept only the in-frame ones, dropping some. The D gene and trimming were derived from the DNA, and the V and J assignments and clone size from that table. The repertoire holds 400,000 to 550,000 clones, around 90% seen once, with under 2% in the top ten. The source of this sequence is a woman younger than 30 with acute COVID-19. The material sequenced was PBMCs or T cells enriched from blood (not recorded which).

Here the CDR3 reads CASTTDINQPQHF. Written as DNA, the CDR3 is TGTGCCAGTACTACGGACATCAATCAGCCCCAGCATTTT. V is TRBV19 and J is TRBJ1-5, with D perhaps TRBD1 (5 bases). This CDR3 spans 13 amino acids. Trimming left V 7 bases short and J 3 bases short, with 10 bases between. Per germline, CDR1 LNHDA and CDR2 SQIVND (reference sequence).